Listed below are T cell receptor beta chains from one sample, sequenced in a study of post-analysis software for immune sequencing data. TCRdb independently ran MiXCR on the PCR reads; one entry per CDR3 protein. Seen here are about 430,000 distinct CDR3 sequences, roughly 38% observed once, and the top ten hold 7.6%. Sample: blood. The source of these receptors is a girl under 10 years old with multiple sclerosis. The CDR3 runs from the conserved cysteine through the conserved F or W. The D gene is left open where the match is weak. Clone size is stated in some rows and not others, as once, few, many or a class when expanded.

J | V | size | D | DNA | CDR3
TRBJ2-7 | TRBV6-5 | few | TRBD1 | TGTGCCAGCAGTTCCGGACAGGCGCTCTCCGACTACGAGCAGTACTTC | CASSSGQALSDYEQYF
TRBJ1-2 | TRBV14 | once | NA | TGTGCCAGCAGCCCACGCCCCGGAGGCGCCTATGGCTACACCTTC | CASSPRPGGAYGYTF
TRBJ2-1 | TRBV20-1 | NA | TRBD2 | TGCAGTGCTACCGCTTGGCGGGGGGGCTTGGGTGAGCAGTTCTTC | CSATAWRGGLGEQFF
TRBJ2-5 | TRBV5-1 | few | TRBD1 | TGCGCCAGCAGCTTGACAAGCCTCGGACAGGGAACGAGAGAGACCCAGTACTTC | CASSLTSLGQGTRETQYF
TRBJ2-4 | TRBV2 | NA | NA | TGTGCCAGCAGTGAAGACCGGATAGCCAAAAACATTCAGTACTTC | CASSEDRIAKNIQYF
TRBJ1-2 | TRBV7-9 | NA | NA | TGTGCCAGCAGCTTAGTGTATGGCTACACCTTC | CASSLVYGYTF
TRBJ2-1 | TRBV5-1 | few | NA | TGCGCCAGCAGCGGGTGGGAATTGTCTTACAATGAGCAGTTCTTC | CASSGWELSYNEQFF
TRBJ2-7 | TRBV28 | NA | NA | TGTGCCAGCAGACTCCGTCGGGCCTCCTACGAGCAGTACTTC | CASRLRRASYEQYF
TRBJ2-1 | TRBV7-9 | NA | TRBD2 | TGTGCCAGCAGCCCCGGGACTAGCGGGGTCTATGAGCAGTTCTTC | CASSPGTSGVYEQFF
TRBJ2-3 | TRBV7-6 | NA | TRBD2 | TGTGCCAGCAGCCGGACCCGGTATAGCGGGAGGGCCCGGGAAGATACGCAGTATTTT | CASSRTRYSGRAREDTQYF
TRBJ2-3 | TRBV11-1 | NA | TRBD2 | TGTGCCAGCAGCTTTACTTATGTCCTAGCGGGAGGTCAAGATACGCAGTATTTT | CASSFTYVLAGGQDTQYF